This paragraph reports one T cell receptor (beta chain). This clonotype appeared many times. Its antigen specificity is not known. There are no base qualities to consult, and no much larger clone falls within one base. Library preparation employed RACE. The sequencing machine was a NextSeq 500. During library preparation, unique molecular identifiers were attached to individual cDNA molecules so that TCRs could be counted quantitatively and reproducibly. From each blood RNA sample, both TCR alpha and TCR beta chains were sequenced. On the study's bioinformatics: The median number of TCRs per sample was approximately 96,000, ranging from about 20,000 to 750,000. V, J and CDR3 annotation of the TCR reads was performed with the Decombinator software suite. For PS versus PT1 abundance plots, all samples were subsampled to the same number of TCRs (28,000). TCRs were defined as expanded if absent before sensitization and observed at least eight times at the 2-week time point. Using fastp trimming at Q25 and MiXCR clonotype assembly, TCRdb reanalyzed the public sequencing data and kept in-frame beta chains. Rows with one shared CDR3 protein collapse into an entry with the most common genes and DNA. TCRdb, rather than the study authors, made the V and J calls. This sample holds around 150,000 distinct CDR3 sequences; around 13% were observed only once. Less than 2% of the sample comes from the top ten.

This entry comes from a study of human T cells and chemical hapten exposure (dated by TCRdb to the early 2020s). In terms of the full investigation: For sensitization, 2% DPC in acetone was applied to a 2 cm by 2 cm area of upper inner arm skin. Throughout the study period of about 23 weeks, patients also received therapeutic DPC doses to the scalp every week. Patch testing was done on the upper back using Finn chambers containing 0.01% DPC, and results were scored after 6 days according to International Contact Dermatitis Research Group standards. Alopecia areata with under or over 50% scalp involvement, alopecia totalis and alopecia universalis were represented in the patient cohort, which was mostly female. The libraries were sequenced as a pool, and the TCR yield per sample differed mostly because of small variations in library volumes within the pool. This study followed changes in the peripheral blood TCR repertoire in vivo during primary and secondary sensitization of alopecia patients to the hapten diphenylcyclopropenone (DPC). Blood samples were taken from patients before sensitization (week 0) and then at 2, 6 and about 24 weeks after DPC sensitization. Under 30 alopecia patients gave blood for TCR sequencing at one to four time points (pre-sensitization, 2, 6 and 24 weeks).

The time point label on this specimen signifies: patch test 1, 2 weeks after DPC sensitization. Taken with the paper, the label for treatment or condition translates to: therapeutic diphenylcyclopropenone sensitization with weekly scalp DPC. Blood at each patch-test visit was drawn before the patch test was applied. Patients were considered eligible if aged 18 to 70, diagnosed with alopecia and deemed suitable for DPC therapy, and patients were excluded if pregnant. Total RNA was isolated from unfractionated whole blood collected in Tempus Blood RNA tubes. What the work shows at the level of the full study, not this receptor alone: The number of PT1 expanded TCRs positively correlated with patch test score, significant at thresholds 8, 16 and 32 but not 4. Expanded TCRs formed significantly more large CDR3 similarity clusters than pre-sensitization or healthy control sets, consistent with antigen-driven responses. After repeated subsampling, changes were observed in the strength of the expansion versus patch-test correlation and in the threshold at which the correlation became significant. No change with DPC sensitization was found in the number of TCRs above 1 in 1000 frequency, and no evidence of global repertoire structure alterations was found. Because all patients had alopecia, a presumed autoimmune disease, the immune response of the patients might differ from that of healthy individuals.

V and J lose 3 bases and 0 bases, and a span of 12 bases separates them. Counted from cysteine to phenylalanine, this CDR3 has 16 amino acids. Only the CDR3 part of the read is kept: 48 bases, read in frame from the first base. From a lookup of the germline V gene, CDR1 and CDR2 are MDHEN and SYDVKM. The V and J segments used are TRBV28 and TRBJ2-1, and perhaps TRBD2 as D gene, on 5 matching bases. The sequence was collected from a woman aged 30 to 39 with alopecia areata. Some clones in this sample may be carry-over from other donors' samples. The sample in question was whole blood, obtained in connection with sensitization to the hapten diphenylcyclopropenone (DPC). The nucleotide sequence reads TGTGCCAGCAGTTTGGCAGCGGAAAGCTCCTACAATGAGCAGTTCTTC. This is translated as CASSLAAESSYNEQFF. The full variable domain, completed from the reference TRBV28 and TRBJ2-1 proteins outside the CDR3, reads DVKVTQSSRYLVKRTGEKVFLECVQDMDHENMFWYRQDPGLGLRLIYFSYDVKMKEKGDIPEGYSVSREKKERFSLILESASTNQTSMYLCASSLAAESSYNEQFFGPGTRLTVL.